This entry is about one T cell receptor (beta chain). Antigen specificity is unknown. Germline-derived CDR1 and CDR2 are MDHEN and SYDVKM. This CDR3 comprises 13 residues. With 6 bases removed from V and 9 bases from J, the gap between germline ends came to 15 bases. This sample is drawn from a study of cytomegalovirus exposure and HLA in healthy donors. Study-level findings and limits: Within an earlier analysis, most TCR beta V segments proved productive either about 90% or about 30% of the time.

PCR involved 60 Vbeta and 13 Jbeta primers. Clones were read by immunoSEQ multiplex PCR, and TCRdb kept only the in-frame ones, dropping some. The data show approximately 240,000 clones, 70% to 85% seen once. This chain connects TRBV28 to TRBJ2-4; D perhaps matches TRBD2 (6 bases). Sequences were obtained from PBMCs. This sequence originates from a woman aged 55 to 70 in good health and CMV-seropositive. The CDR3 loop is CASSSGGTAIQYF. CDR3 DNA: TGTGCCAGCAGCTCCGGCGGGACGGCCATTCAGTACTTC.